Presented here are 27 T cell receptor beta chains from one specimen sequenced in a study of T-cell reconstitution after alpha-beta-depleted transplantation in children. The TCRbeta library incorporated unique molecular identifiers. TCRdb independently ran MiXCR on the PCR reads; one entry per CDR3 protein. The table has fewer than 120,000 distinct CDR3 sequences, 9% to 12% seen once; the top ten hold over 8%. The sequences come from PBMCs from the stem cell graft donor, collected from the stem cell graft. These receptors all come from a human donor who donated a stem cell graft to a child with acute lymphoblastic leukemia.

The table lists this clonotype with many counts. The chain uses TRBV5-1 and TRBJ2-7, with D possibly being TRBD1 (5 bases). Germline CDR1 and CDR2: SGHRS and YFSETQ. V was cut by 0 bases and J by 2 bases, with 9 bases left in between. The CDR3 is 14 amino acids. CDR3 sequence: CASSLVTDTYEQYF. CDR3 coding DNA: TGCGCCAGCAGCTTGGTGACAGATACCTACGAGCAGTACTTC. The whole variable domain, filled in from reference TRBV5-1 and TRBJ2-7, reads KAGVTQTPRYLIKTRGQQVTLSCSPISGHRSVSWYQQTPGQGLQFLFEYFSETQRNKGNFPGRFSGRQFSNSRSEMNVSTLELGDSALYLCASSLVTDTYEQYFGPGTRLTVT.

This clonotype was seen repeatedly, ten times or more. The gene calls are TRBV20-1 and TRBJ1-1; D possibly corresponds to TRBD1 (5 bases). This CDR3 is built from 15 residues. Looked up from germline, CDR1 is DFQATT and CDR2 is SNEGSKA (reference sequence). Trimming took 2 bases from V and 5 from J, leaving 18 bases between them. The CDR3 DNA reads as TGCAGTGCTAGATACCAGGGAGTGGGGGGGACTGAAGCTTTCTTT. This gives the protein CSARYQGVGGTEAFF.

This clonotype was counted ten times or more. The chain carries TRBV14 and TRBJ2-1, with 8 bases lining up with TRBD2. Germline V CDR1 and CDR2: SGHDN, FVKESK. The CDR3 loop spans 18 amino acids. Trimming at V came to 4 bases and at J to 0 bases, leaving 11 bases not matched to a gene. The DNA of the CDR3 is TGTGCCAGCAGCCCCTTAGCGGGGCGAGGGAGCTCCTACAATGAGCAGTTCTTC. It translates to CASSPLAGRGSSYNEQFF.

This clonotype was seen at least ten times. This rearrangement joins TRBV5-4 to TRBJ2-3; possible D gene TRBD1, 6 bases. In germline, CDR1 is SGHNT, CDR2 YYREEE (reference sequence). Between the trimmed V and J ends, which lost 2 bases and 2 bases, there was a span of 24 bases. This CDR3 has 19 residues. The CDR3 sequence is CASSFTRTRDMLFTDTQYF. The CDR3 DNA reads as TGTGCCAGCAGCTTCACACGTACCCGGGACATGCTTTTCACAGATACGCAGTATTTT.

A few counts support this clonotype. One base away lies a much larger clone, so this may be a sequencing read error. A read error is likely, as this CDR3 ends without the conserved phenylalanine or tryptophan. V is TRBV29-1 and J is TRBJ2-2; D might be TRBD2 (5 bases). This CDR3 region has 14 residues. Germline V CDR1 and CDR2: SQVTM, ANQGSEA. The V and J ends lost 1 base and 0 bases respectively, with 6 bases between them. As DNA, the CDR3 is TGCAGCGTTGAAGGACTATCGAACACCGGGGAGCTGTTTTTG. Translating gives CSVEGLSNTGELFL.

This clonotype showed up many times. The J gene is TRBJ2-1, the V gene TRBV3-1, with D perhaps given as TRBD1 or TRBD2 (5 bases each). V was shortened by 1 base and J by 7 bases, with 14 bases between the two germline ends. CDR1 and CDR2 (germline): LGHDT, YNNKEL (reference sequence). This CDR3 is 15 amino acids long. The CDR3 bases are TGTGCCAGCAGCCAAGGTGGGACCCAGGGTAATGAGCAGTTCTTC. It encodes CASSQGGTQGNEQFF.

This clonotype has at least ten counts. The genes are TRBV9 and TRBJ2-3; either TRBD1 or TRBD2 may supply D (5 bases each). Germline V gene sequence: CDR1 SGDLS, CDR2 YYNGEE. CDR3 length equals 15 residues. Trimming shortened V by 4 bases and J by 4 bases, and 16 bases separated the two germline ends. The CDR3 DNA reads TGTGCCAGCAGCCACGAGGGGCAGGGCTCAGATACGCAGTATTTT. Protein product: CASSHEGQGSDTQYF.

The chain couples TRBV2 to TRBJ2-5; the D gene is possibly TRBD2 (5 bases). Per the germline V gene, CDR1 is SNHLY and CDR2 is FYNNEI. V was clipped by 9 bases and J by 0 bases, with 14 bases between them. The CDR3 length is 14 residues. The CDR3 DNA follows: TGTGCCAGGGCGGGTGACCGAAACCAAGAGACCCAGTACTTC. Translation: CARAGDRNQETQYF.

Worth noting for this clonotype: A much more abundant neighbour one base away suggests this may be a read error. The V call is TRBV20-1, the J call TRBJ1-4; D not certain. This CDR3 region has 10 residues. Germline V gene sequence: CDR1 DFQATT, CDR2 SNEGSKA (reference sequence). V was cut by 2 bases and J by 7 bases, with 2 bases left in between. CDR3: CSARREKLFF. DNA of the CDR3: TGCAGTGCTAGACGTGAAAAACTGTTTTTT.

At least ten counts were recorded for this clonotype. V usage is TRBV29-1 and J usage is TRBJ1-5; no firm D call. The germline CDR1 and CDR2 sequences are SQVTM and ANQGSEA. The CDR3 has 13 residues. Trimming left V 6 bases short and J 5 bases short, with 14 bases between. CDR3 protein: CSVASYWDQPQHF. The CDR3 DNA follows: TGCAGCGTGGCTAGTTACTGGGATCAGCCCCAGCATTTT.

This clonotype was recorded many times. This chain links TRBV6-1 with TRBJ1-4; D unclear. Germline CDR1 is MNHNS and CDR2 is SASEGT. The CDR3 is 18 amino acids. With 2 bases removed from V and 7 bases from J, the gap between germline ends came to 23 bases. CDR3 protein: CASSELFLGNTGLEKLFF. CDR3 nucleotide sequence: TGTGCCAGCAGTGAACTCTTCCTTGGGAACACCGGCCTTGAAAAACTGTTTTTT.

This clonotype came up many times. This rearrangement joins TRBV5-1 to TRBJ2-2, with 12 bases fitting TRBD1. The germline V gene has CDR1 SGHRS and CDR2 YFSETQ. The V segment lost 3 bases and the J segment 5 bases; nucleotides outside the gene matches: 5. The CDR3 length is 16 residues. CDR3 amino acids: CASSSGTGGRTGELFF. The CDR3 DNA is TGCGCCAGCAGCTCAGGGACAGGGGGCCGGACCGGGGAGCTGTTTTTT.

This clonotype was found many times. The rearrangement links TRBV5-1 to TRBJ2-5, with TRBD2 as a possible D gene (6 bases). CDR1 is SGHRS and CDR2 is YFSETQ in the germline V gene. With 1 base removed from V and 5 bases from J, the gap between germline ends came to 12 bases. CDR3 size: 14 residues. Here the CDR3 DNA reads TGCGCCAGCAGCTTGTCAGGGAGGCGGGAGACCCAGTACTTC. It is translated as CASSLSGRRETQYF.

Points on this clonotype: This sequence may be a read error, since a much larger clone differs from it by one base. This rearrangement joins TRBV20-1 to TRBJ2-5, with D hard to call. The germline V gene has CDR1 DFQATT and CDR2 SNEGSKA (reference sequence). The CDR3 contains 15 residues. V lost 3 bases, J lost 2 bases, and 16 bases lay in between. The CDR3 DNA sequence: TGCAGTGCTAGGGTACTACAGTGGCGTCAAGAGACCCAGTACTTC. Translating gives CSARVLQWRQETQYF.

This clonotype was seen many times. V and J are TRBV5-1 and TRBJ2-7; 7 bases align to TRBD1. Looked up from germline, CDR1 is SGHRS and CDR2 is YFSETQ. CDR3 length equals 15 residues. V shed 4 bases and J 6 bases; nucleotides not matched to a gene: 13. The CDR3 DNA is TGCGCCAGCAGCAGTCCGGGACAGAAGACGGGCGAGCAGTACTTC. Amino acids: CASSSPGQKTGEQYF.

This clonotype was recorded many times. The chain recombines TRBV14 with TRBJ2-1; D is possibly TRBD1 (5 bases). Trimming stripped 0 bases from V and 9 bases from J, with 21 bases between. Germline V gives CDR1 SGHDN, CDR2 FVKESK. CDR3 length equals 17 residues. This CDR3 is CASSQDVLAGWAAEQFF. The CDR3 region has the DNA TGTGCCAGCAGCCAAGATGTGTTGGCAGGGTGGGCGGCTGAGCAGTTCTTC.

This clonotype was picked up many times. The rearrangement uses TRBV29-1 and TRBJ1-1; D not certain. V lost 0 bases to trimming and J lost 4 bases, with 9 bases between them. Germline loops: CDR1 SQVTM, CDR2 ANQGSEA. The CDR3 has 13 residues. The CDR3, as DNA: TGCAGCGTTGAAGAAGACCGGGGCACTGAAGCTTTCTTT. This translates into CSVEEDRGTEAFF.

This clonotype was observed at least ten times. The DNA for the CDR3 is TGTGCCAGCAAGACAGGGGTTTCAGATACGCAGTATTTT. This sequence encodes CASKTGVSDTQYF. The V and J genes are TRBV6-1 and TRBJ2-3, with TRBD1 matching over 8 bases. The trim removed 7 bases at V and 4 bases at J, leaving 4 bases unmatched. Germline lookup yields CDR1 MNHNS and CDR2 SASEGT. The CDR3 is made up of 13 amino acids.

This clonotype was counted at least ten times. The gene calls are TRBV5-1 and TRBJ2-3; 9 bases agree with TRBD2. V dropped 4 bases and J dropped 3; count of bases not matched to a gene: 6. Per germline, CDR1 SGHRS and CDR2 YFSETQ. The CDR3 runs to 15 residues. The CDR3 nucleotides are TGCGCCAGCAGCGAGGGACTAGCACGTACAGATACGCAGTATTTT. It yields the protein CASSEGLARTDTQYF.

This clonotype was seen ten or more times. The CDR3 nucleotides are TGCGCCAGCAGCCAAGAGATGGAGAATTCGGAAAAACTGTTTTTT. Its translation: CASSQEMENSEKLFF. The chain combines TRBV4-3 with TRBJ1-4; D ambiguous. Trimming removed 0 bases at V and 8 bases at J, with 13 bases between. The CDR3 totals 15 residues. Germline loops: CDR1 LGHNA, CDR2 YSLEER.

Many counts were recorded for this clonotype. The rearrangement joins TRBV7-2 to TRBJ2-2; D is possibly TRBD1 (6 bases). Germline-derived CDR1 and CDR2 are SGHTA and FQGNSA. V was trimmed by 1 base and J by 6 bases, leaving 12 bases between them. The CDR3 contains 15 residues. In DNA, the CDR3 is TGTGCCAGCAGCTTAGGGACAGTTCGTTCCGGGGAGCTGTTTTTT. Amino acids: CASSLGTVRSGELFF.

This clonotype showed up many times. V is TRBV6-5 and J is TRBJ1-2; perhaps TRBD1 as D (6 bases). Germline-derived CDR1 and CDR2 are MNHEY and SVGAGI. V shed 0 bases and J shed 7 bases, with 21 bases lying between them. The CDR3 runs 17 residues. CDR3 in amino acids: CASSYSHRNRASAGYTF. The CDR3 coding sequence is TGTGCCAGCAGTTACTCTCACCGTAACAGGGCCTCGGCTGGCTACACCTTC.

This clonotype was observed at least ten times. V is TRBV4-3 and J is TRBJ2-3, with 10 bases fitting TRBD1. CDR1 and CDR2 from the germline V gene are LGHNA and YSLEER. This CDR3 has 17 residues. Losses at the gene ends were 0 bases for V and 4 bases for J; bases not matched to a gene: 7. DNA of the CDR3: TGCGCCAGCAGCCAAGACCGGTGGGACAGGGGAGCAGATACGCAGTATTTT. Translated: CASSQDRWDRGADTQYF.

The sample holds many counts of this clonotype. V is TRBV5-1 and J is TRBJ2-3; 9 nucleotides align to TRBD2. J lost 2 bases, V lost 1 base, and 14 bases had no gene match. The CDR3 consists of 19 residues. CDR1 is SGHRS, CDR2 YFSETQ, per germline. The CDR3 loop is CASSLLLRLSGGYTDTQYF. The DNA for the CDR3 is TGCGCCAGCAGCTTGCTTCTGCGGCTGAGCGGGGGGTACACAGATACGCAGTATTTT. The full variable domain, in which reference TRBV5-1 and TRBJ2-3 provide the parts outside the CDR3, is KAGVTQTPRYLIKTRGQQVTLSCSPISGHRSVSWYQQTPGQGLQFLFEYFSETQRNKGNFPGRFSGRQFSNSRSEMNVSTLELGDSALYLCASSLLLRLSGGYTDTQYFGPGTRLTVL.

This clonotype was seen just once. A read error may explain this, as a much larger clone is one base away. J is TRBJ2-5 and V is TRBV12-3 or TRBV12-4, with TRBD2 as a possible D gene (6 bases). The CDR3 contains 15 residues. CDR3 nucleotide sequence: TGTGCCAGCAGTTTAATTAGGGGACGGAGGGAGATCCAGTACTTC. Translation: CASSLIRGRREIQYF.

Concerning this clonotype itself: It may be a read error: a sequence one base away is much more abundant. V gene TRBV2 combines with J gene TRBJ2-5, with a tentative D call TRBD1 (5 bases). The CDR3 consists of 11 residues. Germline V gene data show CDR1 as SNHLY and CDR2 as FYNNEI. Between the trimmed V and J ends, which lost 4 bases and 10 bases, there was a span of 10 bases. As DNA, the CDR3 is TGTGCCAGCAGTGTCATAGGGGACCAGTACTTC. Translated: CASSVIGDQYF.

This clonotype was picked up many times. The chain has TRBV6-5 and TRBJ2-3; no definite D call. V was clipped by 5 bases and J by 8 bases, with 14 bases between them. The CDR3 consists of 13 residues. Germline assignment: CDR1 MNHEY and CDR2 SVGAGI. This CDR3 is CASSPNLGATQYF. CDR3 sequence (DNA): TGTGCCAGCAGTCCCAACCTAGGAGCTACGCAGTATTTT.